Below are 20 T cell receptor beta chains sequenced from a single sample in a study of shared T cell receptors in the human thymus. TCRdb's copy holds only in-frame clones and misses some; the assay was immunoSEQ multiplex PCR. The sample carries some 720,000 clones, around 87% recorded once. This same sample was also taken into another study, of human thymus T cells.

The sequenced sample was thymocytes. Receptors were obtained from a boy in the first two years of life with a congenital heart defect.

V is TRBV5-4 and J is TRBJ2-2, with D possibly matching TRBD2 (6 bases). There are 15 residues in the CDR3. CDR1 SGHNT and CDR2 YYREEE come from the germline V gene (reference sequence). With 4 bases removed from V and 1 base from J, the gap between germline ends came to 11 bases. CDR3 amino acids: CASSPREENTGELFF. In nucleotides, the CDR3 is TGTGCCAGCAGCCCCAGGGAGGAGAACACCGGGGAGCTGTTTTTT.

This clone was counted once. CDR3 DNA: TGTGCCTGGGGGCACAGGGGGCGCTTCGACGAGCAGTACTTC. Its protein product is CAWGHRGRFDEQYF. The V gene is TRBV30, the J gene TRBJ2-7, with 9 bases fitting TRBD1. After removal of 5 bases from V and 5 bases from J, the junction contained 10 bases not matched to a gene. CDR1 GTSNPN and CDR2 SVGIG come from the germline V gene (reference sequence). The CDR3 runs to 14 residues. The full variable domain, rest sourced from reference TRBV30 and TRBJ2-7, is SQTIHQWPATLVQPVGSPLSLECTVEGTSNPNLYWYRQAAGRGLQLLFYSVGIGQISSEVPQNLSASRPQDRQFILSSKKLLLSDSGFYLCAWGHRGRFDEQYFGPGTRLTVT.

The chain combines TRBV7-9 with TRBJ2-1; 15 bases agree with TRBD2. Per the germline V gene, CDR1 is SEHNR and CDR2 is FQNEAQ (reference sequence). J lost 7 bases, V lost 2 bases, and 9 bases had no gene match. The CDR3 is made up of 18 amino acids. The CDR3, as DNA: TGTGCCAGCAGCTTAAGGCCGGAGGGACTAGCGGGAGGAAATGAGCAGTTCTTC. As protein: CASSLRPEGLAGGNEQFF.

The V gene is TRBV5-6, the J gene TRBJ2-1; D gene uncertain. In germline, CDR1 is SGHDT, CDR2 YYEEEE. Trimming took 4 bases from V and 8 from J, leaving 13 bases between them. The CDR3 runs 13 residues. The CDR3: CASSPARSHEQFF. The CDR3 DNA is TGTGCCAGCAGCCCAGCTAGGTCCCATGAGCAGTTCTTC.

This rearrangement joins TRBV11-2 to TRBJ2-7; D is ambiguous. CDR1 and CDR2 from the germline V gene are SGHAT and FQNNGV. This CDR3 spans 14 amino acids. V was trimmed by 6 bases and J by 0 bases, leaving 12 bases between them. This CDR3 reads CASSSLPGSYEQYF. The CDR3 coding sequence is TGTGCCAGCAGTTCTCTACCCGGCTCCTACGAGCAGTACTTC.

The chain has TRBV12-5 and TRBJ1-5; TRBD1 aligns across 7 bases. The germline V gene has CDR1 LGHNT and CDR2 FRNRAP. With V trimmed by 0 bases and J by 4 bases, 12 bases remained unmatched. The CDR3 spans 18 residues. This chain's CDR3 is CASGLVWGAQGPNQPQHF. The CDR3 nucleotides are TGTGCTAGTGGTTTGGTTTGGGGGGCACAGGGGCCTAATCAGCCCCAGCATTTT.

The CDR3 loop is CASSRKQDRGPNQPQHF. In nucleotides, the CDR3 is TGTGCCAGCAGCCGAAAACAGGACAGGGGGCCCAATCAGCCCCAGCATTTT. The rearrangement links TRBV14 to TRBJ1-5; 11 positions agree with TRBD1. This CDR3 contains 17 residues. The junction had 8 bases not matched to a gene; V was cut back by 4 bases and J by 3 bases. The germline gives CDR1 SGHDN, CDR2 FVKESK.

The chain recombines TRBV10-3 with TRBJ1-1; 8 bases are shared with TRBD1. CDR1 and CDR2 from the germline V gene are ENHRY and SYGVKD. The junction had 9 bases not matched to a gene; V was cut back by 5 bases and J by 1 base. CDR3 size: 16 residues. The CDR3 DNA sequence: TGTGCCATCAGTCTCGGACAGGGCGGCAGGAACACTGAAGCTTTCTTT. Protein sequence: CAISLGQGGRNTEAFF.

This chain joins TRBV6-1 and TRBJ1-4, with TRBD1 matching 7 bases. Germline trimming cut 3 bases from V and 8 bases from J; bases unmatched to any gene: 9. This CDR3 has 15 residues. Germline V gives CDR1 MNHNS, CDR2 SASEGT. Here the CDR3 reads CASSDPTTGREKLFF. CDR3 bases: TGTGCCAGCAGTGACCCTACGACAGGGCGGGAAAAACTGTTTTTT.

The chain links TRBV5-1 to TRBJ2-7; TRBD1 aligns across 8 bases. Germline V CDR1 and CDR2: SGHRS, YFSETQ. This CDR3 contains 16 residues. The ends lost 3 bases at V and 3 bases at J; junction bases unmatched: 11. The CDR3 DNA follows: TGCGCCAGCAGCTCCTGGACAGGGTATGAGTTCTACGAGCAGTACTTC. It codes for CASSSWTGYEFYEQYF.

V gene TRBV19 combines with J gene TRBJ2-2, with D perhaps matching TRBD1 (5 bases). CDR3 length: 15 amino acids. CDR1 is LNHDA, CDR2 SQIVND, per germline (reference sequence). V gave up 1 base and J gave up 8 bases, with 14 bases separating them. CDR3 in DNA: TGTGCCAGTAGTATAGGAGCGCGGAAGGGGGGGGAGCTGTTTTTT. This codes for CASSIGARKGGELFF.

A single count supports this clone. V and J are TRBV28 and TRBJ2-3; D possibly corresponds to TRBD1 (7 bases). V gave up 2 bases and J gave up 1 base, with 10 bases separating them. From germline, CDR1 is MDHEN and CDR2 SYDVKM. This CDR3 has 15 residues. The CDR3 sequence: CASSLGGGGTDTQYF. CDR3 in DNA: TGTGCCAGCAGTTTAGGAGGGGGCGGCACAGATACGCAGTATTTT.

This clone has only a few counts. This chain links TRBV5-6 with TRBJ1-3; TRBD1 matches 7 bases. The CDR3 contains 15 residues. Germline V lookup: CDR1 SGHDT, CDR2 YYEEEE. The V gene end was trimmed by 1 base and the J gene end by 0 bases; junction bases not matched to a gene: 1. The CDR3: CASSLRGHSGNTIYF. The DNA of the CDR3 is TGTGCCAGCAGCTTGAGGGGGCACTCTGGAAACACCATATATTTT.

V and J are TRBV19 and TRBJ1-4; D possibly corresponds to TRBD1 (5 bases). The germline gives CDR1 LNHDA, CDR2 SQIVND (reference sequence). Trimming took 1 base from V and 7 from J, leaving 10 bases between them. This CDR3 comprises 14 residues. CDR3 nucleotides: TGTGCCAGTAGTATAGCCAGGGCTGCTGAAAAACTGTTTTTT. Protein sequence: CASSIARAAEKLFF.

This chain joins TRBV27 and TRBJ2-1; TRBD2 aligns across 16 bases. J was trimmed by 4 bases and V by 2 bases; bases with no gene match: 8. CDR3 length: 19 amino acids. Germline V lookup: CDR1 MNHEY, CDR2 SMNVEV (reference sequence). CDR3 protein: CASSLGGTSGRGSYNEQFF. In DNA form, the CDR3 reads TGTGCCAGCAGTTTAGGGGGGACTAGCGGGAGGGGATCATACAATGAGCAGTTCTTC.

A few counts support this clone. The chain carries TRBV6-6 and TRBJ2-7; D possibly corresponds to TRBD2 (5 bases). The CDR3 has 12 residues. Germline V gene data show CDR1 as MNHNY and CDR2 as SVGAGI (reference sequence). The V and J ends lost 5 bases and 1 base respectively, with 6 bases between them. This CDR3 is CASSPGSYEQYF. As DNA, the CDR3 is TGTGCCAGCAGTCCGGGGTCCTACGAGCAGTACTTC.

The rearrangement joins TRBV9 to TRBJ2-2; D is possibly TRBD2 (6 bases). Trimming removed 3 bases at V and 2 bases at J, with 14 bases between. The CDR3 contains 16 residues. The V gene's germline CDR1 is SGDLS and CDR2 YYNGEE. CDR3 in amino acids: CASSAPSEVNTGELFF. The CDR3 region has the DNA TGTGCCAGCAGCGCACCTAGCGAGGTTAACACCGGGGAGCTGTTTTTT.

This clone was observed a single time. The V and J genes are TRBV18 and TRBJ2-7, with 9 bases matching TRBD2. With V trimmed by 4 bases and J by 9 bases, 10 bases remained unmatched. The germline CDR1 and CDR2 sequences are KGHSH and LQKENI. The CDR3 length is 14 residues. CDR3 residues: CASSRGLANPGQYF. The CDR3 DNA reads TGTGCCAGCTCACGGGGACTAGCCAACCCGGGGCAGTACTTC.

CDR3 loop: CASRQQGFGNQPQHF. The DNA for the CDR3 is TGTGCCAGCAGGCAACAGGGGTTTGGCAATCAGCCCCAGCATTTT. This chain joins TRBV28 and TRBJ1-5; TRBD1 aligns across 7 bases. The germline CDR1 and CDR2 sequences are MDHEN and SYDVKM. The CDR3 runs to 15 residues. The junction had 7 bases not matched to a gene; V was cut back by 6 bases and J by 2 bases. The complete variable domain, with remaining parts taken from reference TRBV28 and TRBJ1-5, reads DVKVTQSSRYLVKRTGEKVFLECVQDMDHENMFWYRQDPGLGLRLIYFSYDVKMKEKGDIPEGYSVSREKKERFSLILESASTNQTSMYLCASRQQGFGNQPQHFGDGTRLSIL.

This CDR3 reads CAWVTGENSYEQYF. The DNA for the CDR3 is TGTGCCTGGGTGACGGGGGAAAACTCCTACGAGCAGTACTTC. This chain connects TRBV30 to TRBJ2-7, with a tentative D call TRBD2 (6 bases). Trimming removed 5 bases from V and 0 bases from J, with 14 bases in between. This CDR3 has 14 amino acids. Germline V lookup: CDR1 GTSNPN, CDR2 SVGIG (reference sequence).